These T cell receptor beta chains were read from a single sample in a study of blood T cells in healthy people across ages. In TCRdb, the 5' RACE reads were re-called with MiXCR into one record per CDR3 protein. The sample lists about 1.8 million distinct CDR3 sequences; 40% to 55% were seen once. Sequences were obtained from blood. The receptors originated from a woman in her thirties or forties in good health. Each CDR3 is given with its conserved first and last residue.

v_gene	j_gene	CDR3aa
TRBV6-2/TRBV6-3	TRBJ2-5	CASTPAGQKETQYF
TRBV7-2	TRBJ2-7	CASSSRQGAPYEQYF
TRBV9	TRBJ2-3	CASSVEGYYTDTQYF
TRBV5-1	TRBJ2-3	CASSLAVTNARTDTQYF
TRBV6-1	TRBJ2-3	CASSESSGGSTDTQYF
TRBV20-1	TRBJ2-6	CSARVNGANVLTF
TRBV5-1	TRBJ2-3	CASSSGLQSGASTDTQYF
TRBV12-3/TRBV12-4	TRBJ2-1	CASSPGQGREQFF
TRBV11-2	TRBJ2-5	CASSLVRGLYQETQYF
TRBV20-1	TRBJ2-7	CSARDHRQGPYEQYF
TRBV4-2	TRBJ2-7	CASSQVSVSGGAFYEQYF
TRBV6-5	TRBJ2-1	CASSSDRRYNEQFF
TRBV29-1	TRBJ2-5	CSILNYGSGETQYF
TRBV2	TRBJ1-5	CASSESGVNNQPQHF
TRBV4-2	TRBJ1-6	CASSQEQGPRESPLHF
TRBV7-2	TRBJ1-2	CASSFIVGYGYTF
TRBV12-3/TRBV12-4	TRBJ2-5	CASTYLRWGRYQETQYF
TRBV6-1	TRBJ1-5	CASSEGGRNQPQHF
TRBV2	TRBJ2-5	CVSRPRSQETQYF
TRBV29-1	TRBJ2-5	CSVDASTETQYF
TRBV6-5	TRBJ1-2	CASRLEGARLRGYTF
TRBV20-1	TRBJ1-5	CSASRDLQGFQPQHF
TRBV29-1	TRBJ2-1	CSVGTSFGNEQFF
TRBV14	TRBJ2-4	CASSQRRNSDLNIQYF
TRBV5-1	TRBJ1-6	CASSFAGRLNSPLHF
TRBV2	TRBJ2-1	CASTVEGHEQFF
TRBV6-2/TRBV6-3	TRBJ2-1	CASSYSRVGSYNEQFF
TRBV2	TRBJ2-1	CASSEEDGTYNEQFF
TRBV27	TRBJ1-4	CASGHRRINEKLFF
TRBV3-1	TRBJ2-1	CASSQVGFGYEQFF
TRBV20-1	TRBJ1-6	CSARIYLGSIENSPLHF
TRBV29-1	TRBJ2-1	CSGGRRGAYNEQFF
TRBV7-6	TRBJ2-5	CASSLIRGGGETQYF
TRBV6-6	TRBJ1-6	CASSPQTGRLNSPLHF
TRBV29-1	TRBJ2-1	CSVEVAGGMSYNEQFF
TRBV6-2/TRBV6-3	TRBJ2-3	CASRPPDRLITDTQYF
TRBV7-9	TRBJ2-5	CASSGQGDPIQETQYF
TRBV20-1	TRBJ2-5	CSAPHTGGQETQYF
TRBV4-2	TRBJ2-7	CASSQEGGEEQYF
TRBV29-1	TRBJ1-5	CSVKQGNSNQPQHF
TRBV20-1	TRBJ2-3	CSANHRDSFTDTQYF
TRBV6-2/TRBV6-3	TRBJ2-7	CASSYESGAIYEQYF
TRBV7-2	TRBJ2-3	CASSLRDRGLVDTQYF
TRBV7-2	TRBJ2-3	CASSLASGRSGDTQYF
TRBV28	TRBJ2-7	CASSSLTPSTGNEQYF
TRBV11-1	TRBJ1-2	CASSSDYGANYGYTF
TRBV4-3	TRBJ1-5	CASSQEHPENQPQHF
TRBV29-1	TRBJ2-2	CSVVAQAPGELFF
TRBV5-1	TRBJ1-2	CASSIWTTPGGYTF
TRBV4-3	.	CASSQELGVEEETQYF
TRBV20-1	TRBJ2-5	CSARRQETQYF
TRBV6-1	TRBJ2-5	CASTWDRRPQETQYF
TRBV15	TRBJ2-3	CATSRVQEADTQYF